The clone carrying this TCR beta chain has a count of ten or more. The antigen remains undetermined. For blood and skin samples, reverse transcription used TCR alpha and beta constant primers. The SP2 primer and nested alpha and beta constant region primers amplified ligated cDNA in four rounds. TCRdb re-called the 5' RACE reads through MiXCR, storing one row per CDR3 protein. This table has tens of thousands of distinct CDR3 sequences, 4% to 4.5% appearing once. The germline V gene encodes CDR1 SEHNR and CDR2 FQNEAQ (reference sequence). The CDR3 totals 11 residues. The V and J ends lost 1 base and 8 bases respectively, with 4 bases between them. This sample is part of a study of naive and memory T cell subsets. Whole-study findings and limits: Potentially, T cell activation and differentiation skew this RNA-based measurement.

RNA was extracted from around 2.5 ml of whole blood of healthy adults. An oligonucleotide containing a UMI was ligated to the 3' end of TCR cDNA. Unsorted total RNA, about 1 to 1000 ng, was DNase treated before reverse transcription. The rearrangement links TRBV7-9 to TRBJ2-3; D remains ambiguous. The TCR comes from a male donor in good health. CDR3 coding DNA: TGTGCCAGCAGCTTAGAGGTTACGCAGTATTTT. Translating gives CASSLEVTQYF.